These 10 T cell receptor beta chains originate from one sample sequenced in a study of cytomegalovirus exposure and HLA in healthy donors. Researchers ran the PCR with 60 Vbeta and 13 Jbeta primers. The assay was immunoSEQ multiplex PCR, and TCRdb's table has in-frame clones only and misses some. The table includes about 100,000 clones, approximately 78% detected once. Material for sequencing was PBMCs. The source of these receptors is a woman in her fifties or sixties in good health and CMV-seronegative.

This clone turned up a few times. The chain employs TRBV9 and TRBJ1-2, with D maybe TRBD1 (6 bases). CDR3 size: 14 residues. The ends were cut back, 2 bases at V and 2 bases at J, with 10 bases in the middle. Looked up from germline, CDR1 is SGDLS and CDR2 is YYNGEE. The DNA for the CDR3 is TGTGCCAGCAGCGTCAGTGACAGGAACTATGGCTACACCTTC. Translated, it gives CASSVSDRNYGYTF. The variable domain in full, completed from reference TRBV9 and TRBJ1-2, reads DSGVTQTPKHLITATGQRVTLRCSPRSGDLSVYWYQQSLDQGLQFLIQYYNGEERAKGNILERFSAQQFPDLHSELNLSSLELGDSALYFCASSVSDRNYGYTFGSGTRLTVV.

The genes are TRBV9 and TRBJ2-3; 7 positions agree with TRBD2. V lost 0 bases and J lost 2; bases outside the gene matches: 3. Germline CDR1 and CDR2: SGDLS and YYNGEE. The CDR3 has 15 residues. The CDR3 region is CASSVEGTITDTQYF. The CDR3 bases are TGTGCCAGCAGCGTAGAAGGGACTATCACAGATACGCAGTATTTT.

V gene TRBV28 combines with J gene TRBJ2-1; TRBD2 is a possible D gene (6 bases). There are 11 residues in the CDR3. V was clipped by 2 bases and J by 10 bases, with 6 bases between them. Germline-derived CDR1 and CDR2 are MDHEN and SYDVKM. The CDR3 loop is CASSLSGEQFF. CDR3 DNA sequence: TGTGCCAGCAGTTTAAGCGGGGAGCAGTTCTTC.

The chain links TRBV28 to TRBJ2-3; 8 bases line up with TRBD2. CDR3 length: 16 residues. Germline V lookup: CDR1 MDHEN, CDR2 SYDVKM. V was clipped by 2 bases and J by 3 bases; unmatched bases: 7. CDR3: CASSLGGGTSTDTQYF. The CDR3 DNA follows: TGTGCCAGCAGTTTAGGTGGGGGGACTAGTACAGATACGCAGTATTTT.

The chain recombines TRBV29-1 with TRBJ2-1, with D perhaps matching TRBD2 (6 bases). CDR3 length: 15 amino acids. Trimming shortened V by 6 bases and J by 2 bases, and 17 bases separated the two germline ends. Germline V lookup: CDR1 SQVTM, CDR2 ANQGSEA. CDR3 in amino acids: CSVPDGGGTYNEQFF. Here the CDR3 DNA reads TGCAGCGTCCCAGATGGCGGAGGGACCTACAATGAGCAGTTCTTC.

This clone has a handful of counts. Other DNA sequences in this specimen translate into the identical CDR3. V gene TRBV9 combines with J gene TRBJ1-4, with 10 nucleotides matching TRBD1. The CDR3 is 14 residues long. The V and J ends lost 2 bases and 6 bases, in that order; junction bases with no gene match: 1. From germline, CDR1 is SGDLS and CDR2 YYNGEE. CDR3 coding DNA: TGTGCCAGCAGCGTGGGACAGGGGTATGAAAAACTGTTTTTT. Translated: CASSVGQGYEKLFF.

CDR3 in DNA: TGTGCCAGCAGCTCCCGGGGGGCGACAGATACGCAGTATTTT. Its protein is CASSSRGATDTQYF. The chain links TRBV5-4 to TRBJ2-3, with a possible D match to TRBD2 (7 bases). Trimming left V 3 bases short and J 3 bases short, with 11 bases between. The germline gives CDR1 SGHNT, CDR2 YYREEE (reference sequence). CDR3 length: 14 residues.

The chain is built from TRBV15 and TRBJ2-7, with TRBD2 matching over 9 bases. This CDR3 comprises 16 residues. Germline CDR1 is LNHNV and CDR2 is YYDKDF (reference sequence). V was clipped by 1 base and J by 2 bases; unmatched bases: 6. The CDR3 nucleotides read TGTGCCACCAGCAGAGGGAGCGGGGGGACCACCTACGAGCAGTACTTC. Its protein is CATSRGSGGTTYEQYF.

On this clone: The sample holds other DNA sequences that translate to the same CDR3. This chain links TRBV7-2 with TRBJ2-5; 8 nucleotides agree with TRBD2. After removal of 5 bases from V and 4 bases from J, the junction contained 9 bases not matched to a gene. The length of the CDR3 is 15 residues. Per the germline V gene, CDR1 is SGHTA and CDR2 is FQGNSA. The CDR3, as DNA: TGTGCCAGCAGCCTTAGATCTGCGGGAGGAGAGACCCAGTACTTC. Protein product: CASSLRSAGGETQYF.

The V call is TRBV7-6, the J call TRBJ2-7; 9 nucleotides match TRBD2. The junction had 8 bases not matched to a gene; V was cut back by 4 bases and J by 4 bases. The CDR3 is 15 residues long. CDR1 is SGHVS and CDR2 is FNYEAQ in the germline V gene. Here the CDR3 DNA reads TGTGCCAGCAGCTCCGGGACTAGCAGATTATACGAGCAGTACTTC. Residues: CASSSGTSRLYEQYF.